This T cell receptor (beta chain) was profiled in a study of cytomegalovirus exposure and HLA in healthy donors. Worth noting for this clone: Its specificity is unknown.

The PCR employed 60 Vbeta primers together with 13 Jbeta primers. The data were produced by immunoSEQ multiplex PCR, yet TCRdb's version contains in-frame clones alone and is incomplete. Of about 210,000 clones listed, around 84% are singletons. Germline trimming cut 2 bases from V and 5 bases from J; bases unmatched to any gene: 13. Germline assignment: CDR1 MGHDK and CDR2 SYGVNS. The CDR3 extends over 17 amino acids. Study-wide points: Among immune exposure information, only CMV serostatus was available. In an earlier analysis, most TCR beta V segments were productive about 87% or about 30% of the time. Analysis was carried out at a later point, and it linked a missense DCLRE1C variant to TCR beta V- and J-gene trimming.

This sequence joins TRBV25-1 and TRBJ2-5; 8 nucleotides align to TRBD2. The origin of this receptor is a girl under 10 years old in good health and CMV-seronegative. Sequencing was done on a sample of PBMCs. CDR3 residues: CASSEGNSGTVGETQYF. The CDR3, as DNA: TGTGCCAGCAGTGAAGGAAATAGCGGGACGGTCGGGGAGACCCAGTACTTC.